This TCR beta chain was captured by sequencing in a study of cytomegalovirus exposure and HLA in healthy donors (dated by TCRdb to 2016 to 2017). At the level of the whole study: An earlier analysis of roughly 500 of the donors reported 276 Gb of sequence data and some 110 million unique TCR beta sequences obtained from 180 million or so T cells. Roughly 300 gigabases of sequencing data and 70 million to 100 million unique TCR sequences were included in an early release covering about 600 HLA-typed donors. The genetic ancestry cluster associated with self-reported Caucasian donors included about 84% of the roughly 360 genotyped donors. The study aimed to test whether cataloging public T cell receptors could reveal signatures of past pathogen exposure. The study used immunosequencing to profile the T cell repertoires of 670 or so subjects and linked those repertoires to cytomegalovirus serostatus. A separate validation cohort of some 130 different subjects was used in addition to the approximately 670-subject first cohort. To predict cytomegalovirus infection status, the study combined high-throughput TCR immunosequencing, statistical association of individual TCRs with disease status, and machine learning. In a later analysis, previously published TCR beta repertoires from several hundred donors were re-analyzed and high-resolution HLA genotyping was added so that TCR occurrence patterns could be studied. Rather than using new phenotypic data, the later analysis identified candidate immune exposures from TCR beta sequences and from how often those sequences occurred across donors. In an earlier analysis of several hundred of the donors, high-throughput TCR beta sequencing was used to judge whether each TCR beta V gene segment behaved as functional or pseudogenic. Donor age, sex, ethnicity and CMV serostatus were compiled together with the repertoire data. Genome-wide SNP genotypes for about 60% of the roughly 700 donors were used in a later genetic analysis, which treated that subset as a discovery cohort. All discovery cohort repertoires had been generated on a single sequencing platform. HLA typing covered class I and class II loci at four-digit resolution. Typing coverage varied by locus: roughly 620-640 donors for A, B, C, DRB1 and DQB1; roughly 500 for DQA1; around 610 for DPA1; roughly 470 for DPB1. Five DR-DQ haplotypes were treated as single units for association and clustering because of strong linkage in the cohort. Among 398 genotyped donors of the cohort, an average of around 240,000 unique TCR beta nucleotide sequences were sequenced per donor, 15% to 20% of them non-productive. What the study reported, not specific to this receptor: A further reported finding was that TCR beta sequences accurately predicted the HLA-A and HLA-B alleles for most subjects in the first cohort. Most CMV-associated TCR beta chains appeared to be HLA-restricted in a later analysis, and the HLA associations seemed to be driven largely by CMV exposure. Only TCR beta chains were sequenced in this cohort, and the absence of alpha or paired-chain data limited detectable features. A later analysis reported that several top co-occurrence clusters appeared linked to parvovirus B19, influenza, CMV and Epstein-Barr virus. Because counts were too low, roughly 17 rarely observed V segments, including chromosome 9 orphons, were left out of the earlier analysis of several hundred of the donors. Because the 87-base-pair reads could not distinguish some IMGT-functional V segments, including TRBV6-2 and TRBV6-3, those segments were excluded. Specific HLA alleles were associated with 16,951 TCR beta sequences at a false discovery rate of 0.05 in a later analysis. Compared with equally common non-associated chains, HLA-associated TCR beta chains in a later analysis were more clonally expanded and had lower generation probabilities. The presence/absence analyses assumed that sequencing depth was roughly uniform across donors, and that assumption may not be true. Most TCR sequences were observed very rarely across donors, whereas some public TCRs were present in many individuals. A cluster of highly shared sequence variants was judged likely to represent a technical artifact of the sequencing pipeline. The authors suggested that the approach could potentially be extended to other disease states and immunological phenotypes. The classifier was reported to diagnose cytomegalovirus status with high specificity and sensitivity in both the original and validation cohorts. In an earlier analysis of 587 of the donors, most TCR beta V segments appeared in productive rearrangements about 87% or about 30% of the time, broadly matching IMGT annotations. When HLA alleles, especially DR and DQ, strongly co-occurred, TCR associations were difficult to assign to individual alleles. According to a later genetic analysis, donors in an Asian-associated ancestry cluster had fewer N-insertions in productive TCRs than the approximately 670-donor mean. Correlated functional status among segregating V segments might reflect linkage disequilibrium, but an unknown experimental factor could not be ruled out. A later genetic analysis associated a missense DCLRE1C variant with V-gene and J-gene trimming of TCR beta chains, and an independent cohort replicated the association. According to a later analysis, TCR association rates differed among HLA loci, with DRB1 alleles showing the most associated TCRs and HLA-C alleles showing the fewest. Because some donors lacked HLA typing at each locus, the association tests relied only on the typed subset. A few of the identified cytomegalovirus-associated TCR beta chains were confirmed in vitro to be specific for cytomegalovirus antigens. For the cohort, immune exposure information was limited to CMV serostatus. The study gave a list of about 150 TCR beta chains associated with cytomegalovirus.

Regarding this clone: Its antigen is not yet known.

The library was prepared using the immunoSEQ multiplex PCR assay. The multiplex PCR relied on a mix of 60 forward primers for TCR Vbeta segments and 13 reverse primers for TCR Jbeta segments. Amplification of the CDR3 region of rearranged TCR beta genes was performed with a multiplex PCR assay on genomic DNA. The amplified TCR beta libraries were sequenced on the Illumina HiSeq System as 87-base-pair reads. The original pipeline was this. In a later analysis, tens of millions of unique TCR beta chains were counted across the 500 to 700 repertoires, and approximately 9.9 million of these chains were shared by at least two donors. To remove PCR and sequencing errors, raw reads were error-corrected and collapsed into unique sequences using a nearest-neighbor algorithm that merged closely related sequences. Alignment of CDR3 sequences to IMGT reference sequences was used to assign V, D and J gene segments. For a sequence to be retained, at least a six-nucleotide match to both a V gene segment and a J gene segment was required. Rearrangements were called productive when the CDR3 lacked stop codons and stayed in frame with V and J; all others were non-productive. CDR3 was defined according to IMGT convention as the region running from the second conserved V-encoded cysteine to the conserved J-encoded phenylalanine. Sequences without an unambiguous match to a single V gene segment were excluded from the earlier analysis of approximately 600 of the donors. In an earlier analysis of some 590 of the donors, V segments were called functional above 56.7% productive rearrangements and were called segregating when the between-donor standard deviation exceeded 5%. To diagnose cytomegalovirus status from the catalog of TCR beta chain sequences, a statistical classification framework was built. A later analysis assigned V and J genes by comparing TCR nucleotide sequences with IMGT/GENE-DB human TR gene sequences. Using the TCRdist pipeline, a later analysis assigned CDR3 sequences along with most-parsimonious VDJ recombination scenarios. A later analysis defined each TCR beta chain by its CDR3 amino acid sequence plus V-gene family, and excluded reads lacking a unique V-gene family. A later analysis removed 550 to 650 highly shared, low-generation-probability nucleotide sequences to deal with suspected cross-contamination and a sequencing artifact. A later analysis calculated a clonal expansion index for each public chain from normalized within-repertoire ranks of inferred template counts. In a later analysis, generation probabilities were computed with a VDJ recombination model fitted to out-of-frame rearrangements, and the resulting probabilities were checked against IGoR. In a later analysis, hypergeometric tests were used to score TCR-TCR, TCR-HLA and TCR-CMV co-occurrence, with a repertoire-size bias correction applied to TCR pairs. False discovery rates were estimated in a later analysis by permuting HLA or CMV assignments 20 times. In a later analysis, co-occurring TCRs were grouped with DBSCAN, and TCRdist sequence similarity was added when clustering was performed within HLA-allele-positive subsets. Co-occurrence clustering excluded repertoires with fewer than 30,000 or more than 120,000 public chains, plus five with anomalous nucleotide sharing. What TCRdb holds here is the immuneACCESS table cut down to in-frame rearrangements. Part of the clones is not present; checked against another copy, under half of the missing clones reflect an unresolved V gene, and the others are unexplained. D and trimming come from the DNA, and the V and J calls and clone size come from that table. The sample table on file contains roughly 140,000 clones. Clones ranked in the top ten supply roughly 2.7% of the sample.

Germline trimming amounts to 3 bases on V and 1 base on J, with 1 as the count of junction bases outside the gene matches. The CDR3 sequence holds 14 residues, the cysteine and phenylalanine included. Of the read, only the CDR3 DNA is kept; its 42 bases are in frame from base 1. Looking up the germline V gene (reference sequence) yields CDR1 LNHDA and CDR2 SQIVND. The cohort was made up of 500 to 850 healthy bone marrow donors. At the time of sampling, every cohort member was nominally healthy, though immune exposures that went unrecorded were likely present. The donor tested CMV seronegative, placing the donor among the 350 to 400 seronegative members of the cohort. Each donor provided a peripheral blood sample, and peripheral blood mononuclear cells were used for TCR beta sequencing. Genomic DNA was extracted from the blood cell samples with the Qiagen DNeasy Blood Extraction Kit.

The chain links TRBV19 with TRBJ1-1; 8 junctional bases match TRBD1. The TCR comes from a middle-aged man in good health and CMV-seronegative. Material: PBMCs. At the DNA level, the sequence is TGTGCCAGTAGTATGGACAGGGCGAACACTGAAGCTTTCTTT. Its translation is CASSMDRANTEAFF.